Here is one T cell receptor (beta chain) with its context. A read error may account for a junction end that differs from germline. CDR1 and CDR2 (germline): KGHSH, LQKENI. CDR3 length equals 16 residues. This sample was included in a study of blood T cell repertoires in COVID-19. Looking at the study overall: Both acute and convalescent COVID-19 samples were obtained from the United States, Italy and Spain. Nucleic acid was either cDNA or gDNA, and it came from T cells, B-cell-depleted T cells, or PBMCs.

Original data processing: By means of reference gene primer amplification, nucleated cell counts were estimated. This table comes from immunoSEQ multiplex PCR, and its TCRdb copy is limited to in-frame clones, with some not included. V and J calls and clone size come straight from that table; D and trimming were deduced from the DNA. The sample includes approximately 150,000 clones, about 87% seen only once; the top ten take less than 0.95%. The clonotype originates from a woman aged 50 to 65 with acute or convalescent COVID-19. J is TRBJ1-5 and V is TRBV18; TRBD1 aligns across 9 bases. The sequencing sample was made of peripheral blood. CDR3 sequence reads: CASSPPGTGKWQPQHF. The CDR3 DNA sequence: TGTGCCAGCTCGCCACCCGGGACAGGGAAGTGGCAGCCCCAGCATTTT.